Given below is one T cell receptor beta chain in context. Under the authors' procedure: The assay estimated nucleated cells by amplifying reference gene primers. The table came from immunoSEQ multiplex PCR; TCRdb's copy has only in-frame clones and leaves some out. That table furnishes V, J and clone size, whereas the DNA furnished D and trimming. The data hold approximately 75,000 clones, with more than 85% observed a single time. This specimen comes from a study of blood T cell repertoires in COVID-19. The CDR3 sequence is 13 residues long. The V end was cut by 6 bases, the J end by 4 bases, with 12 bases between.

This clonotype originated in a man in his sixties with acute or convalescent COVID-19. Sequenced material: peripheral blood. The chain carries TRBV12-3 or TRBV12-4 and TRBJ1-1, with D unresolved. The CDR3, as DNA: TGTGCCAGCAGCAAAACGAGGAGCACTGAAGCTTTCTTT. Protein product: CASSKTRSTEAFF.